Only a few counts were recorded for the clone carrying this TCR beta chain. The data originate from a study of blood T cell repertoires in COVID-19. Clones were sequenced by immunoSEQ multiplex PCR, and TCRdb holds only the in-frame ones, with some missing. Among 90,000 to 120,000 clones listed, 88% were seen once. Sequenced input: peripheral blood. The clonotype comes from a human donor in a cohort sampled during active COVID-19.

The CDR3 DNA sequence: TGTGCCACCAGCAGAGTTCCCGGGAGTAATCAGCCCCAGCATTTT. It specifies CATSRVPGSNQPQHF. This rearrangement joins TRBV15 to TRBJ1-5; D not certain. The CDR3 has 15 amino acids. Germline-derived CDR1 and CDR2 are LNHNV and YYDKDF (reference sequence). Trimming removed 1 base from V and 4 bases from J, with 11 bases in between. Complete variable domain (other parts from reference TRBV15 and TRBJ1-5): DAMVIQNPRYQVTQFGKPVTLSCSQTLNHNVMYWYQQKSSQAPKLLFHYYDKDFNNEADTPDNFQSRRPNTSFCFLDIRSPGLGDTAMYLCATSRVPGSNQPQHFGDGTRLSIL.